Below, 14 T cell receptor beta chains from the same sample are listed, as sequenced in a study of response to subunit inactivated influenza vaccine. TCRdb reprocessed the RT-PCR reads via MiXCR and lists one record per CDR3 protein. The profile covers 550,000 to 600,000 distinct CDR3 sequences, with 12% appearing a single time and about 9.4% taken by the ten largest. The sequencing used PBMCs from blood, collected on the day of vaccination. Every receptor here comes from a man aged 50-59 years who received an inactivated influenza vaccine.

V is TRBV15 and J is TRBJ1-5, with 7 bases that match TRBD1. Germline V gene sequence: CDR1 LNHNV, CDR2 YYDKDF (reference sequence). The CDR3 consists of 15 residues. V shed 2 bases and J 6 bases; nucleotides not matched to a gene: 7. The CDR3 reads CATSRTGEGSQPQHF. Here the CDR3 DNA reads TGTGCCACCAGCAGAACAGGGGAGGGGAGTCAGCCCCAGCATTTT.

This clonotype was observed many times. V and J are TRBV5-1 and TRBJ1-4; TRBD1 matches 11 bases. Germline lookup yields CDR1 SGHRS and CDR2 YFSETQ. V trimming: 0 bases; J trimming: 1 base; junction bases outside the gene matches: 8. CDR3 size: 19 residues. DNA for the CDR3: TGCGCCAGCAGCTTGGTCCCTTCCGGGACAGGGGGAACTAATGAAAAACTGTTTTTT. Translated: CASSLVPSGTGGTNEKLFF. The variable domain in full, completed from reference TRBV5-1 and TRBJ1-4, reads KAGVTQTPRYLIKTRGQQVTLSCSPISGHRSVSWYQQTPGQGLQFLFEYFSETQRNKGNFPGRFSGRQFSNSRSEMNVSTLELGDSALYLCASSLVPSGTGGTNEKLFFGSGTQLSVL.

In this sample, this clonotype turned up a few times. The rearrangement joins TRBV28 to TRBJ2-4, with a tentative D call TRBD1 (6 bases). The CDR3 is 15 amino acids. In germline, CDR1 is MDHEN, CDR2 SYDVKM. V was clipped by 6 bases and J by 0 bases, with 12 bases between them. The CDR3 DNA reads as TGTGCCAGCAGCCGCGGACAGACAGCCAAAAACATTCAGTACTTC. Its protein product is CASSRGQTAKNIQYF.

This clonotype was counted between two and nine times. V is TRBV7-2 and J is TRBJ1-3; no clear D. The CDR3 extends over 13 amino acids. V lost 4 bases and J lost 0, with 4 bases in between. Germline lookup yields CDR1 SGHTA and CDR2 FQGNSA. The CDR3 protein is CASSSDSGNTIYF. CDR3 DNA: TGTGCCAGCAGCTCCGACTCTGGAAACACCATATATTTT.

The rearrangement uses TRBV20-1 and TRBJ2-1; D might be TRBD2 (5 bases). Germline CDR1 DFQATT, CDR2 SNEGSKA (reference sequence). Trimming pared 0 bases from V and 6 bases from J, leaving 15 bases between. This CDR3 region has 15 residues. CDR3 loop: CSARDTLSGSNEQFF. Here the CDR3 DNA reads TGCAGTGCTAGAGACACGCTAAGCGGAAGCAATGAGCAGTTCTTC.

There are a few counts of this clonotype. J is TRBJ2-2 and V is TRBV5-1, with D possibly being TRBD1 (6 bases). Germline values: CDR1 SGHRS, CDR2 YFSETQ. This CDR3 contains 16 residues. V was shortened by 4 bases and J by 3 bases, with 16 bases between the two germline ends. CDR3 sequence (DNA): TGCGCCAGCAGCCTAACAGGGTCCGTGGACACCGGGGAGCTGTTTTTT. Protein product: CASSLTGSVDTGELFF.

The rearrangement uses TRBV7-6 and TRBJ1-1; D is perhaps TRBD1 (6 bases). CDR3 length: 16 residues. Germline CDR1 reads SGHVS; CDR2 reads FNYEAQ. Trimming cost V 5 bases and J 0 bases, with 16 bases left between them. The CDR3 nucleotides are TGTGCCAGCAGCCCAAGACAGGCTTACATGAACACTGAAGCTTTCTTT. It encodes CASSPRQAYMNTEAFF. The variable domain in full, with the rest retrieved from reference TRBV7-6 and TRBJ1-1, is GAGVSQSPRYKVTKRGQDVALRCDPISGHVSLYWYRQALGQGPEFLTYFNYEAQQDKSGLPNDRFSAERPEGSISTLTIQRTEQRDSAMYRCASSPRQAYMNTEAFFGQGTRLTVV.

The chain links TRBV12-3 or TRBV12-4 to TRBJ2-5; 8 bases map to TRBD2. Germline trimming cut 6 bases from V and 5 bases from J; bases unmatched to any gene: 11. The CDR3 runs to 15 residues. Written as DNA, the CDR3 is TGTGCCAGCAGCCCCAATCTAGCGGGTTATGAGACCCAGTACTTC. Translated: CASSPNLAGYETQYF.

CDR3 sequence reads: CASSPGQVTTGELFF. Here the CDR3 DNA reads TGTGCCAGCAGCCCGGGACAGGTGACCACCGGGGAGCTGTTTTTT. The V call is TRBV3-1, the J call TRBJ2-2, with 8 bases that match TRBD1. Germline-derived CDR1 and CDR2 are LGHDT and YNNKEL (reference sequence). J lost 4 bases, V lost 4 bases, and 5 bases had no gene match. This CDR3 has 15 residues.

This clonotype has only a few counts. The V call is TRBV4-1, the J call TRBJ1-1; 7 nucleotides line up with TRBD1. This CDR3 contains 16 residues. Germline loops: CDR1 MGHRA, CDR2 YSYEKL. With V trimmed by 4 bases and J by 9 bases, 17 bases remained unmatched. The DNA of the CDR3 is TGCGCCAGCAGCCCGCTTCAGAGGTCAGGGGGACTCCAAGCTTTCTTT. It codes for CASSPLQRSGGLQAFF.

This clonotype was detected many times. The J gene is TRBJ1-6, the V gene TRBV4-2; D remains unclear. This CDR3 spans 15 amino acids. V dropped 1 base and J dropped 16 bases, with 20 bases sitting between them. CDR1 and CDR2 from the germline V gene are LGHNA and YNFKEQ. DNA for the CDR3: TGTGCCAGCAGCCAAGGCCTTATTGGACCAGGAGGACTCCACTTT. Protein product: CASSQGLIGPGGLHF.

Only a few counts were recorded for this clonotype. The chain combines TRBV11-2 with TRBJ2-4, with a possible D match to TRBD1 (6 bases). V dropped 4 bases and J dropped 0 bases, with 19 bases sitting between them. This CDR3 contains 18 residues. CDR1 is SGHAT and CDR2 is FQNNGV in the germline V gene. CDR3 coding DNA: TGTGCCAGCAGCTCCCACAGGGTCCGGCTGGTAGCCAAAAACATTCAGTACTTC. Protein product: CASSSHRVRLVAKNIQYF.

This chain joins TRBV25-1 and TRBJ1-2; no reliable D call. V was trimmed by 2 bases and J by 8 bases, leaving 12 bases between them. The CDR3 has 13 amino acids. CDR1 and CDR2 (germline): MGHDK, SYGVNS. Here the CDR3 reads CASSERNLGGYTF. The CDR3 DNA is TGTGCCAGCAGTGAACGCAACCTTGGGGGCTACACCTTC.

The rearrangement joins TRBV18 to TRBJ1-5; D remains ambiguous. The CDR3 loop spans 13 amino acids. The germline V and J ends were trimmed by 3 bases and 6 bases, with 9 bases remaining between them. Germline CDR1 and CDR2: KGHSH and LQKENI. The CDR3 DNA sequence: TGTGCCAGCTCACCGCACAACAGTCAGCCCCAGCATTTT. Translating gives CASSPHNSQPQHF. The full variable domain, its missing parts supplied by reference TRBV18 and TRBJ1-5, is NAGVMQNPRHLVRRRGQEARLRCSPMKGHSHVYWYRQLPEEGLKFMVYLQKENIIDESGMPKERFSAEFPKEGPSILRIQQVVRGDSAAYFCASSPHNSQPQHFGDGTRLSIL.